The 5 T cell receptor beta chains in this list originate from one sample, sequenced in a study of Tregs in tolerant kidney transplant recipients. Profiled with immunoSEQ multiplex PCR; TCRdb holds only in-frame clones, not every one. The sample has around 75,000 clones, 70% to 90% seen once. This sample comprised CD4+ T cells from blood, obtained before the transplant. The source is a human donor who received a combined kidney and bone marrow transplant.

In this sample, this clone turned up once. The V call is TRBV7-9, the J call TRBJ2-3; 13 bases line up with TRBD2. This CDR3 is 17 amino acids long. The V gene end was trimmed by 3 bases and the J gene end by 4 bases; junction bases not matched to a gene: 7. From germline, CDR1 is SEHNR and CDR2 FQNEAQ (reference sequence). The CDR3 sequence is CASSFPWTSGSADTQYF. The CDR3 DNA reads TGTGCCAGCAGCTTCCCCTGGACTAGCGGGAGTGCAGATACGCAGTATTTT.

The J gene is TRBJ2-6, the V gene TRBV4-3, with a possible D match to TRBD1 (5 bases). The CDR3 spans 15 residues. V dropped 3 bases and J dropped 2 bases, with 8 bases sitting between them. CDR1 LGHNA and CDR2 YSLEER come from the germline V gene. The CDR3 DNA sequence: TGCGCCAGCAGCCACCAGGGCCCTGGGGCCAACGTCCTGACTTTC. It is translated as CASSHQGPGANVLTF.

CDR3: CASSEGGGYYNEKLFF. DNA of the CDR3: TGTGCCAGCAGTGAAGGGGGGGGATACTATAATGAAAAACTGTTTTTT. This sequence joins TRBV6-1 and TRBJ1-4; D possibly corresponds to TRBD1 (5 bases). CDR3 length: 16 residues. CDR1 is MNHNS, CDR2 SASEGT, per germline. V lost 1 base, J lost 4 bases, and 13 bases lay in between.

The chain carries TRBV19 and TRBJ2-5; TRBD1 matches 7 bases. The CDR3 contains 15 residues. Germline V gene data show CDR1 as LNHDA and CDR2 as SQIVND (reference sequence). After removal of 2 bases from V and 3 bases from J, the junction contained 6 bases not matched to a gene. CDR3 bases: TGTGCCAGTAGTATAAGCGGTACAGGGGAAGAGACCCAGTACTTC. Translated, it gives CASSISGTGEETQYF.

This chain links TRBV28 with TRBJ1-1; D is perhaps TRBD1 (5 bases). There are 15 residues in the CDR3. Trimming removed 2 bases from V and 2 bases from J, with 12 bases in between. CDR1 and CDR2 from the germline V gene are MDHEN and SYDVKM. The CDR3 nucleotides read TGTGCCAGCAGTTTACCAGCCAGGGTTAACACTGAAGCTTTCTTT. It yields the protein CASSLPARVNTEAFF.